These T cell receptor beta chains were read from a single sample in a study of blood T cell repertoires in COVID-19. Data came from immunoSEQ multiplex PCR; TCRdb stores just in-frame clones and leaves some out. The sample lists fewer than 150,000 clones, about 87% seen once, with around 3.4% in the top ten. Sequencing input: peripheral blood. The receptors derive from a woman aged 60-70 years with acute or convalescent COVID-19. Both conserved end residues are part of each CDR3. The order of the fields is clone size, D gene, V gene, J gene, CDR3 protein, CDR3 DNA. D genes are given only for firm matches. Clone sizes are given selectively: once, few, many, or a class where the clone is expanded.

clone size: few
D gene: -
V gene: TRBV7-2
J gene: TRBJ2-7
CDR3 protein: CASSLTMTEDEQYF
CDR3 DNA: TGTGCCAGCAGCTTAACTATGACAGAAGACGAGCAGTACTTC

clone size: -
D gene: -
V gene: TRBV29-1
J gene: TRBJ1-3
CDR3 protein: CSVEKGGGNTIYF
CDR3 DNA: TGCAGCGTGGAGAAGGGAGGTGGAAACACCATATATTTT

clone size: -
D gene: TRBD2
V gene: TRBV11-2
J gene: TRBJ2-4
CDR3 protein: CASSLTGGGNIQYF
CDR3 DNA: TGTGCCAGCAGCTTAACGGGGGGAGGAAACATTCAGTACTTC

clone size: -
D gene: TRBD1
V gene: TRBV6-1
J gene: TRBJ1-2
CDR3 protein: CASSETPQGAKGYTF
CDR3 DNA: TGTGCCAGCAGTGAAACCCCACAGGGGGCGAAAGGCTACACCTTC

clone size: few
D gene: TRBD1
V gene: TRBV9
J gene: TRBJ1-3
CDR3 protein: CASTPSDRDSGNTIYF
CDR3 DNA: TGTGCCAGCACCCCTTCGGACAGGGACTCTGGAAACACCATATATTTT

clone size: -
D gene: TRBD1
V gene: TRBV7-9
J gene: TRBJ2-1
CDR3 protein: CATNRGHNEQFF
CDR3 DNA: TGTGCCACCAACAGGGGCCACAATGAGCAGTTCTTC

clone size: -
D gene: -
V gene: TRBV7-8
J gene: TRBJ1-5
CDR3 protein: CASSFESNQPQHF
CDR3 DNA: TGTGCCAGCAGCTTTGAGAGCAATCAGCCCCAGCATTTT

clone size: -
D gene: -
V gene: TRBV7-2
J gene: TRBJ2-2
CDR3 protein: CASSLKQLTGELFF
CDR3 DNA: TGTGCCAGCAGCTTAAAACAGTTAACCGGGGAGCTGTTTTTT

clone size: few
D gene: -
V gene: TRBV2
J gene: TRBJ2-1
CDR3 protein: CASSLAAGKDEQFF
CDR3 DNA: TGTGCCAGCAGCTTGGCAGCAGGGAAGGACGAGCAGTTCTTC

clone size: -
D gene: -
V gene: TRBV19
J gene: TRBJ2-5
CDR3 protein: CASSTTIQETQYF
CDR3 DNA: TGTGCCAGTAGTACAACTATCCAAGAGACCCAGTACTTC

clone size: -
D gene: TRBD1
V gene: TRBV19
J gene: TRBJ1-1
CDR3 protein: CASRKGQVNTEAFF
CDR3 DNA: TGTGCCAGTAGAAAAGGACAGGTGAACACTGAAGCTTTCTTT

clone size: -
D gene: -
V gene: TRBV9
J gene: TRBJ2-1
CDR3 protein: CASSVETAFVNEQFF
CDR3 DNA: TGTGCCAGCAGCGTAGAGACTGCGTTCGTTAATGAGCAGTTCTTC

clone size: -
D gene: -
V gene: TRBV19
J gene: TRBJ1-1
CDR3 protein: CASSKGRGAEAFF
CDR3 DNA: TGTGCCAGTAGTAAAGGGCGGGGGGCTGAAGCTTTCTTT

clone size: -
D gene: TRBD1
V gene: TRBV9
J gene: TRBJ2-5
CDR3 protein: CASSATGAQETQYF
CDR3 DNA: TGTGCCAGCAGCGCTACAGGGGCCCAAGAGACCCAGTACTTC

clone size: -
D gene: -
V gene: TRBV28
J gene: TRBJ1-2
CDR3 protein: CASSIFNYYGYTF
CDR3 DNA: TGTGCCAGCAGTATTTTCAATTACTATGGCTACACCTTC

clone size: -
D gene: TRBD1
V gene: TRBV2
J gene: TRBJ1-2
CDR3 protein: CASSVGQLNYGYTF
CDR3 DNA: TGTGCCAGCAGTGTGGGACAGCTTAACTATGGCTACACCTTC

clone size: -
D gene: TRBD2
V gene: TRBV9
J gene: TRBJ2-1
CDR3 protein: CASSGPSGLSYNEQFF
CDR3 DNA: TGTGCCAGCAGCGGCCCTAGCGGGCTATCCTACAATGAGCAGTTCTTC

clone size: -
D gene: TRBD1
V gene: TRBV5-1
J gene: TRBJ1-1
CDR3 protein: CASSFGQGTTEAFF
CDR3 DNA: TGCGCCAGCAGCTTCGGACAGGGGACGACTGAAGCTTTCTTT

clone size: -
D gene: -
V gene: TRBV19
J gene: TRBJ1-5
CDR3 protein: CASSISVFQPQHF
CDR3 DNA: TGTGCCAGTAGTATATCGGTATTTCAGCCCCAGCATTTT

clone size: -
D gene: TRBD2
V gene: TRBV28
J gene: TRBJ2-1
CDR3 protein: CASRGSGRAYNEQFF
CDR3 DNA: TGTGCCAGCAGGGGAAGCGGGAGAGCCTACAATGAGCAGTTCTTC

clone size: -
D gene: TRBD1
V gene: TRBV7-2
J gene: TRBJ1-2
CDR3 protein: CASSPGQGIGYTF
CDR3 DNA: TGTGCCAGCAGCCCGGGACAGGGGATCGGCTACACCTTC

clone size: -
D gene: -
V gene: TRBV14
J gene: TRBJ1-1
CDR3 protein: CASSAGALGEAFF
CDR3 DNA: TGTGCCAGCAGTGCGGGCGCCTTAGGAGAAGCTTTCTTT

clone size: -
D gene: -
V gene: TRBV5-4
J gene: TRBJ2-1
CDR3 protein: CASSPGGFENEQFF
CDR3 DNA: TGTGCCAGCAGCCCCGGCGGCTTTGAAAATGAGCAGTTCTTC

clone size: few
D gene: TRBD1
V gene: TRBV11-2
J gene: TRBJ1-3
CDR3 protein: CASSLNRGAGNTIYF
CDR3 DNA: TGTGCCAGCAGCCTTAACAGGGGAGCTGGAAACACCATATATTTT

clone size: -
D gene: -
V gene: TRBV19
J gene: TRBJ1-1
CDR3 protein: CASSIGRGTEAFF
CDR3 DNA: TGTGCCAGTAGTATCGGCAGGGGCACTGAAGCTTTCTTT

clone size: few
D gene: -
V gene: TRBV12-3/TRBV12-4
J gene: TRBJ1-2
CDR3 protein: CASSLRENYGYTF
CDR3 DNA: TGTGCCAGCAGTTTGAGGGAGAACTATGGCTACACCTTC

clone size: -
D gene: TRBD1
V gene: TRBV6-5
J gene: TRBJ1-6
CDR3 protein: CASSSGQGGSPLHF
CDR3 DNA: TGTGCCAGCAGCTCTGGACAGGGCGGTTCACCCCTCCACTTT

clone size: -
D gene: -
V gene: TRBV14
J gene: TRBJ2-3
CDR3 protein: CASSQARGSKDTQYF
CDR3 DNA: TGTGCCAGCAGCCAAGCACGAGGGAGCAAGGATACGCAGTATTTT

clone size: -
D gene: TRBD2
V gene: TRBV24-1
J gene: TRBJ2-1
CDR3 protein: CATSDTSGSSYNEQFF
CDR3 DNA: TGTGCCACCAGTGACACTAGCGGGAGCTCCTACAATGAGCAGTTCTTC

clone size: -
D gene: -
V gene: TRBV5-1
J gene: TRBJ1-2
CDR3 protein: CASSLSSNYGYTF
CDR3 DNA: TGCGCCAGCAGCTTGTCGAGCAACTATGGCTACACCTTC

clone size: -
D gene: -
V gene: TRBV29-1
J gene: TRBJ2-1
CDR3 protein: CSVRRGSYNEQFF
CDR3 DNA: TGCAGCGTTCGGAGGGGCTCCTACAATGAGCAGTTCTTC

clone size: -
D gene: -
V gene: TRBV3-1/TRBV3-2
J gene: TRBJ1-2
CDR3 protein: CASSNDRGGYTF
CDR3 DNA: TGTGCCAGCAGCAATGATCGGGGTGGCTACACCTTC

clone size: -
D gene: -
V gene: TRBV5-4
J gene: TRBJ2-1
CDR3 protein: CASSPGGASYNEQFF
CDR3 DNA: TGTGCCAGCAGCCCCGGTGGGGCCTCCTACAATGAGCAGTTCTTC

clone size: -
D gene: -
V gene: TRBV3-1/TRBV3-2
J gene: TRBJ2-5
CDR3 protein: CASSQFRGKETQYF
CDR3 DNA: TGTGCCAGCAGCCAGTTTCGCGGAAAAGAGACCCAGTACTTC

clone size: -
D gene: -
V gene: TRBV5-6
J gene: TRBJ1-3
CDR3 protein: CASSLGRDTIYF
CDR3 DNA: TGTGCCAGCAGCTTGGGTCGGGACACCATATATTTT

clone size: -
D gene: TRBD1
V gene: TRBV19
J gene: TRBJ1-2
CDR3 protein: CASSANARDSVF
CDR3 DNA: TGTGCCAGTAGTGCAAACGCCCGGGACAGTGTTTTC

clone size: -
D gene: TRBD1
V gene: TRBV10-3
J gene: TRBJ2-5
CDR3 protein: CAISEPRQGKETQYF
CDR3 DNA: TGTGCCATCAGTGAGCCTCGACAGGGTAAAGAGACCCAGTACTTC

clone size: -
D gene: -
V gene: TRBV20-1
J gene: TRBJ2-2
CDR3 protein: CSASRTGELFF
CDR3 DNA: TGCAGTGCTAGCCGTACCGGGGAGCTGTTTTTT

clone size: -
D gene: -
V gene: TRBV5-1
J gene: TRBJ2-5
CDR3 protein: CASSLRSQDQETQYF
CDR3 DNA: TGCGCCAGCAGCCTCAGATCGCAGGACCAAGAGACCCAGTACTTC

clone size: -
D gene: -
V gene: TRBV5-1
J gene: TRBJ2-5
CDR3 protein: CASSAEETQYF
CDR3 DNA: TGCGCCAGCAGCGCAGAAGAGACCCAGTACTTC

clone size: -
D gene: -
V gene: TRBV27
J gene: TRBJ1-5
CDR3 protein: CASSLAGNNQPQHF
CDR3 DNA: TGTGCCAGCAGCCTCGCAGGGAACAATCAGCCCCAGCATTTT

clone size: -
D gene: -
V gene: TRBV5-1
J gene: TRBJ1-2
CDR3 protein: CASSLSSGEGMFGYTF
CDR3 DNA: TGCGCCAGCAGCTTGTCGTCAGGGGAAGGAATGTTCGGCTACACCTTC

clone size: -
D gene: -
V gene: TRBV7-3
J gene: TRBJ2-2
CDR3 protein: CASSLTPAGVDGELFF
CDR3 DNA: TGTGCCAGCAGCTTAACCCCGGCAGGGGTGGACGGGGAGCTGTTTTTT

clone size: -
D gene: -
V gene: TRBV3-1/TRBV3-2
J gene: TRBJ2-3
CDR3 protein: CASSPRTSTDTQYF
CDR3 DNA: TGTGCCAGCAGCCCCCGGACTAGCACAGATACGCAGTATTTT